One TCR beta chain is described in this entry. Its antigen is unknown. Pre-surgery treatment included at least one anti-epileptic drug. Assay: immunoSEQ multiplex PCR; the TCRdb copy retains only in-frame clones and omits some. The sample shows fewer than 25,000 clones, 90% to 95% of them seen only once. V lost 4 bases and J lost 5, with 11 bases in between. This CDR3 has 13 amino acids. CDR1 and CDR2 (germline): SNHLY, FYNNEI. The data originate from a study of brain T cells in children with intractable seizures. Regarding the study as a whole: Pre- and post-surgery blood differed in depth, so pre-surgery absences may be undersampling.

V usage is TRBV2 and J usage is TRBJ2-5; D gene uncertain. The sequence was obtained from a boy aged 5 to 17 with focal cortical dysplasia and intractable seizures. The sequencing here drew on peripheral blood, taken at surgery. CDR3 protein: CASSAGQWETQYF. The CDR3 coding sequence is TGTGCCAGCAGTGCGGGTCAGTGGGAGACCCAGTACTTC.